The rows below give T cell receptor beta chains drawn from one sample of a study of blood T cell repertoires in COVID-19. TCRdb's table, derived via immunoSEQ multiplex PCR, lists solely in-frame clones and lacks some. This sample carries under 450,000 clones, less than 90% of them seen once, and the ten largest clones take under 8.5%. Sequencing used peripheral blood. Every receptor here comes from a woman aged 55 to 70 with COVID-19, enrolled during active disease. CDR3s include the opening cysteine and the closing phenylalanine or tryptophan. A D gene is named only where the DNA matches it firmly. The size entry is marked missing in some rows and otherwise reads once, few, many or a size class.

>TRBJ2-1|TRBV6-5|TRBD1|once
TGTGCCAGCAGTTACCTGGGGGACAGCGAGCAGTTCTTC
CASSYLGDSEQFF
>TRBJ2-3|TRBV27|TRBD2|NA
TGTGCCAGCAGTACCCTTCGGGGGGGGAAGGGAGATACGCAGTATTTT
CASSTLRGGKGDTQYF
>TRBJ1-2|TRBV28|TRBD1|NA
TGTGCCAGCAGTTTTCGGGGACAGACAAAAGGGCTATATGGCTACACCTTC
CASSFRGQTKGLYGYTF
>TRBJ1-1|TRBV6-1|TRBD1|NA
TGTGCCAGCAGTGAACCAGGGGGCACGAACACTGAAGCTTTCTTT
CASSEPGGTNTEAFF
>TRBJ1-6|TRBV7-9|TRBD1|NA
TGTGCCAGCAGCTTAGCGGGACAGAATAATTCACCCCTCCACTTT
CASSLAGQNNSPLHF
>TRBJ1-1|TRBV2|NA|NA
TGTGCCAGCAGGGTAGGGGTCATCGAGAACACTGAAGCTTTCTTT
CASRVGVIENTEAFF
>TRBJ1-3|TRBV4-2|NA|NA
TGTGCCAGCAGCCAAGAATCGGGTGAGGGCGGAAACACCATATATTTT
CASSQESGEGGNTIYF
>TRBJ1-4|TRBV2|NA|NA
TGTGCCAGCAGGGACGTGGGGGCAGCTAATGAAAAACTGTTTTTT
CASRDVGAANEKLFF
>TRBJ2-7|TRBV7-2|TRBD1|NA
TGTGCCAGCAGCTTAGAGGCAGGGGGCTCCTACGAGCAGTACTTC
CASSLEAGGSYEQYF
>TRBJ2-3|TRBV9|TRBD2|NA
TGTGCCAGCAGCGAGGGACTAGCGGATACAGATACGCAGTATTTT
CASSEGLADTDTQYF